The present T cell receptor beta chain was sequenced within a study of molecular identifiers for immune sequencing clone quantification. The germline V gene encodes CDR1 LGHNA and CDR2 YSLEER. This CDR3 comprises 15 residues. V was clipped by 5 bases and J by 2 bases; unmatched bases: 5. Each CDR3 protein is one row after TCRdb ran MiXCR on the PCR reads. Of about 640,000 distinct CDR3 sequences in the sample, 15% to 20% were seen once. This clonotype was seen repeatedly, ten times or more. The receptor was isolated from a human donor in good health. Some libraries in this study had Jurkat cell RNA spiked in. The chain links TRBV4-3 to TRBJ2-5; TRBD2 matches 10 bases. The sequenced sample was naive CD8+ T cells from blood, with Jurkat cell RNA spiked in. Subset indicated: FACS-sorted CD8+CD4-CCR7+CD45RA+ naive T cells. The CDR3 DNA is TGCGCCAGCAGCGCGGGACTAGCGCCACAAGAGACCCAGTACTTC. This gives the protein CASSAGLAPQETQYF.